These 25 T cell receptor beta chains share one sample of origin, sequenced in a study of CD8 T cells in ankylosing spondylitis. TCRdb reanalysed the 5' RACE reads using MiXCR and keeps one entry per CDR3 protein. The top ten hold around 12% of the sample, which has about 130,000 distinct CDR3 sequences, about 6.7% seen once. Sequenced input: blood, either unsorted or a sorted T cell fraction (not recorded which). All receptors come from a female donor with ankylosing spondylitis or in good health (not recorded which).

The genes are TRBV12-3 or TRBV12-4 and TRBJ2-1, with D hard to call. The V gene lost 6 bases and the J gene lost 7 bases, with 22 bases spanning the gap. This CDR3 comprises 16 residues. The CDR3 here is CASRPEPTSMGNEQFF. CDR3 coding DNA: TGTGCCAGCAGACCCGAACCGACCAGTATGGGGAATGAGCAGTTCTTC.

This clonotype was recorded at least ten times. The chain uses TRBV9 and TRBJ2-4, with D uncertain. Germline CDR1 reads SGDLS; CDR2 reads YYNGEE. V lost 3 bases and J lost 5, with 15 bases in between. The CDR3 contains 15 residues. The DNA of the CDR3 is TGTGCCAGCAGCGGAACAGTCGGGCTACAAAACATTCAGTACTTC. Its protein product is CASSGTVGLQNIQYF.

The rearrangement uses TRBV5-4 and TRBJ2-7, with unresolved D. Per the germline V gene, CDR1 is SGHNT and CDR2 is YYREEE (reference sequence). V lost 0 bases and J 5 bases, leaving 9 bases between the germline ends. CDR3 length: 13 amino acids. DNA for the CDR3: TGTGCCAGCAGCTTGGCATCTAGAGACGAGCAGTACTTC. As protein: CASSLASRDEQYF. Looking up the rest from reference TRBV5-4 and TRBJ2-7 gives the full variable domain: ETGVTQSPTHLIKTRGQQVTLRCSSQSGHNTVSWYQQALGQGPQFIFQYYREEENGRGNFPPRFSGLQFPNYSSELNVNALELDDSALYLCASSLASRDEQYFGPGTRLTVT.

This clonotype was observed many times. This chain connects TRBV7-9 to TRBJ1-4; D may be TRBD1 (6 bases). Germline V gene sequence: CDR1 SEHNR, CDR2 FQNEAQ (reference sequence). V dropped 3 bases and J dropped 7 bases, with 12 bases sitting between them. The CDR3 spans 14 residues. As DNA, the CDR3 is TGTGCCAGCAGCTTTACAGGGCCGGCTGAAAAACTGTTTTTT. Protein sequence: CASSFTGPAEKLFF.

At least ten counts were recorded for this clonotype. V gene TRBV10-3 combines with J gene TRBJ2-7; tentatively, D is TRBD1 (8 bases). CDR1 and CDR2 from the germline V gene are ENHRY and SYGVKD. Deletions cut 6 bases from V and 2 bases from J, with 14 bases between. The CDR3 length is 14 residues. The CDR3 loop is CAISNRGGTYEQYF. As DNA, the CDR3 is TGTGCCATCAGCAACAGGGGGGGAACCTACGAGCAGTACTTC.

This clonotype was seen ten or more times. This chain joins TRBV6-1 and TRBJ1-1; perhaps TRBD1 as D (5 bases). There are 15 residues in the CDR3. Germline V gene data show CDR1 as MNHNS and CDR2 as SASEGT. V was shortened by 6 bases and J by 1 base, with 15 bases between the two germline ends. Here the CDR3 DNA reads TGTGCCAGCAGCCCAGACTCACAGGCGAACACTGAAGCTTTCTTT. This gives the protein CASSPDSQANTEAFF.

This clonotype was picked up many times. The V call is TRBV3-1, the J call TRBJ1-3; no clear D gene. V gave up 4 bases and J gave up 4 bases, with 5 bases separating them. This CDR3 is built from 12 residues. Germline CDR1 LGHDT, CDR2 YNNKEL (reference sequence). CDR3 protein: CASSPSGNTIYF. The CDR3 DNA reads TGTGCCAGCAGCCCCTCCGGAAACACCATATATTTT. The complete variable domain, with remaining parts taken from reference TRBV3-1 and TRBJ1-3, reads DTAVSQTPKYLVTQMGNDKSIKCEQNLGHDTMYWYKQDSKKFLKIMFSYNNKELIINETVPNRFSPKSPDKAHLNLHINSLELGDSAVYFCASSPSGNTIYFGEGSWLTVV.

This clonotype was seen only a few times. The chain employs TRBV5-1 and TRBJ2-5; D is undetermined. The CDR3 runs 13 residues. Trimming took off 0 bases at V and 7 bases at J, with 10 bases between the two ends. In germline, CDR1 is SGHRS, CDR2 YFSETQ. CDR3 in DNA: TGCGCCAGCAGCTTGGAGGGTTTCGGGACCCAGTACTTC. Translated, it gives CASSLEGFGTQYF.

The CDR3 spells CSARVGQGFTEAFF. The CDR3, as DNA: TGCAGTGCTAGAGTGGGACAGGGGTTCACTGAAGCTTTCTTT. V gene TRBV20-1 combines with J gene TRBJ1-1; TRBD1 aligns across 10 bases. V was pared by 1 base and J by 4 bases, with 3 bases of the junction left unmatched. Looked up from germline, CDR1 is DFQATT and CDR2 is SNEGSKA (reference sequence). The CDR3 is made up of 14 amino acids.

This chain connects TRBV2 to TRBJ1-5; weak D call: TRBD1 (6 bases). The CDR3 extends over 20 amino acids. Germline V gene sequence: CDR1 SNHLY, CDR2 FYNNEI. The germline V and J ends were trimmed by 0 bases and 1 base, with 22 bases remaining between them. The CDR3: CASSEALIGGERISNQPQHF. CDR3 DNA sequence: TGTGCCAGCAGTGAAGCTCTTATAGGGGGGGAGCGTATAAGCAATCAGCCCCAGCATTTT.

In its sample, this clonotype was seen many times. The chain links TRBV27 to TRBJ1-2; 9 bases align to TRBD1. The CDR3 is 15 residues long. Germline assignment: CDR1 MNHEY and CDR2 SMNVEV (reference sequence). V lost 5 bases to trimming and J lost 4 bases; unmatched junction nucleotides: 8. This CDR3 is CASSHRGTGSYGYTF. The CDR3 region has the DNA TGTGCCAGCAGTCACCGCGGGACAGGGAGCTATGGCTACACCTTC.

This clonotype was detected many times. This chain connects TRBV5-1 to TRBJ2-7; TRBD2 might be the D (6 bases). Looked up from germline, CDR1 is SGHRS and CDR2 is YFSETQ. This CDR3 contains 14 residues. Trimming left V 0 bases short and J 3 bases short, with 10 bases between. For the CDR3, the DNA is TGCGCCAGCAGCTTGGATACTAGCAACTACGAGCAGTACTTC. It codes for CASSLDTSNYEQYF.

The table lists this clonotype with many counts. The V and J genes are TRBV7-8 and TRBJ2-7; perhaps TRBD1 as D (5 bases). V was pared by 5 bases and J by 4 bases, with 21 bases between. CDR1 is SGHVS, CDR2 FQNEAQ, per germline. The CDR3 has 16 residues. The CDR3 here is CASSPVGAGSQYEQYF. The CDR3 bases are TGTGCCAGCAGCCCAGTAGGGGCCGGGTCCCAATACGAGCAGTACTTC.

This clonotype was seen ten or more times. The chain carries TRBV29-1 and TRBJ2-3; weak D call: TRBD2 (5 bases). The CDR3 has 13 amino acids. V lost 2 bases and J 5 bases, leaving 11 bases between the germline ends. The germline V gene encodes CDR1 SQVTM and CDR2 ANQGSEA. This CDR3 is CSVENGVGDTQYF. The CDR3 bases are TGCAGCGTTGAAAACGGGGTTGGAGATACGCAGTATTTT.

This clonotype was seen many times. V gene TRBV5-5 combines with J gene TRBJ2-1; 11 bases are a match to TRBD2. The germline V gene encodes CDR1 SGHKS and CDR2 YYEKEE (reference sequence). The CDR3 length is 17 residues. Trimming removed 4 bases from V and 3 bases from J; junction bases left unmatched: 9. In DNA form, the CDR3 reads TGTGCCAGCAGCCCGACTCCCGGGACTAGCGGCTACAATGAGCAGTTCTTC. Amino acid sequence: CASSPTPGTSGYNEQFF.

At least ten counts were recorded for this clonotype. The J gene is TRBJ1-2, the V gene TRBV12-3 or TRBV12-4; TRBD1 matches at 8 bases. This CDR3 spans 16 amino acids. The trim removed 6 bases at V and 8 bases at J, leaving 17 bases unmatched. The CDR3 sequence: CASSRTRTGQGRGYTF. The CDR3 bases are TGTGCCAGCAGCCGAACCCGGACAGGACAGGGCCGAGGCTACACCTTC.

This clonotype has a count of ten or more. The chain combines TRBV5-1 with TRBJ2-1; 7 bases map to TRBD2. V lost 5 bases and J lost 8; bases outside the gene matches: 7. This CDR3 has 13 amino acids. Per germline, CDR1 SGHRS and CDR2 YFSETQ. The CDR3 sequence is CASRGGSTDEQFF. The DNA of the CDR3 is TGCGCCAGCAGGGGGGGGTCCACCGATGAGCAGTTCTTC.

This clonotype was counted a few times. The gene calls are TRBV7-9 and TRBJ1-1; 8 bases match TRBD1. Per the germline V gene, CDR1 is SEHNR and CDR2 is FQNEAQ (reference sequence). The CDR3 runs to 15 residues. J lost 6 bases, V lost 1 base, and 7 bases had no gene match. CDR3 protein: CASSLERQGRAEAFF. The DNA for the CDR3 is TGTGCCAGCAGCTTAGAAAGACAGGGGAGGGCTGAAGCTTTCTTT. Drawing the rest from reference TRBV7-9 and TRBJ1-1, the complete variable domain is DTGVSQNPRHKITKRGQNVTFRCDPISEHNRLYWYRQTLGQGPEFLTYFQNEAQLEKSRLLSDRFSAERPKGSFSTLEIQRTEQGDSAMYLCASSLERQGRAEAFFGQGTRLTVV.

This clonotype showed up many times. V and J are TRBV28 and TRBJ2-3, with TRBD1 as a possible D gene (6 bases). The V end was cut by 5 bases, the J end by 6 bases, with 15 bases between. CDR1 is MDHEN, CDR2 SYDVKM, per germline. The CDR3 is 14 residues long. The CDR3: CASSPTNTGDTQYF. The DNA of the CDR3 is TGTGCCAGCAGTCCTACAAACACAGGGGATACGCAGTATTTT.

In its sample, this clonotype was seen many times. The genes are TRBV28 and TRBJ2-5; tentative D call: TRBD1 (5 bases). V lost 6 bases and J 5 bases, leaving 19 bases between the germline ends. This CDR3 spans 15 amino acids. Germline loops: CDR1 MDHEN, CDR2 SYDVKM. In nucleotides, the CDR3 is TGTGCCAGCAGCACAGCGATCAGGGTTCGCGAGACCCAGTACTTC. This codes for CASSTAIRVRETQYF.

CDR3 amino acids: CASSIGPFAAQYF. CDR3 DNA sequence: TGTGCCAGCAGCATCGGCCCGTTTGCGGCCCAGTACTTC. This chain connects TRBV7-9 to TRBJ2-5; D remains unclear. The CDR3 sequence is 13 residues long. V was pared by 5 bases and J by 9 bases, with 16 bases between. Per germline, CDR1 SEHNR and CDR2 FQNEAQ (reference sequence).

Notes on this clonotype: This could be a read error, since a much larger clone is one nucleotide away. The chain combines TRBV20-1 with TRBJ2-5; possibly TRBD2 for D (6 bases). Germline V CDR1 and CDR2: DFQATT, SNEGSKA (reference sequence). This CDR3 has 15 residues. CDR3 loop: CIARVPAAGRETQYF. The CDR3 nucleotides are TGCATTGCTAGAGTCCCAGCAGCGGGCAGGGAGACCCAGTACTTC.

This clonotype was seen ten or more times. Written as DNA, the CDR3 is TGTGCCAGCAGCCCTGGGGGAACAGGGAAGTACGAGCAGTACTTC. This gives the protein CASSPGGTGKYEQYF. The chain uses TRBV11-2 and TRBJ2-7, with D tentatively TRBD1 (6 bases). The germline V gene has CDR1 SGHAT and CDR2 FQNNGV. The V end lost 5 bases, the J end lost 4 bases, and 18 bases lay between the germline ends. The CDR3 has 15 amino acids.

This clonotype has at least ten counts. The V call is TRBV27, the J call TRBJ1-6; D uncertain. The germline gives CDR1 MNHEY, CDR2 SMNVEV (reference sequence). The CDR3 is made up of 13 amino acids. The ends were cut back, 6 bases at V and 10 bases at J, with 13 bases in the middle. The CDR3, as DNA: TGTGCCAGCAGGTACAGTGGCGAATCACCCCTCCACTTT. Translated: CASRYSGESPLHF.

At least ten counts were recorded for this clonotype. The chain couples TRBV28 to TRBJ2-3; D uncertain. The CDR3 extends over 15 amino acids. Germline V gene data show CDR1 as MDHEN and CDR2 as SYDVKM. V was shortened by 6 bases and J by 3 bases, with 16 bases between the two germline ends. The DNA for the CDR3 is TGTGCCAGCAGAGACCCTCGTGCGGAAACAGATACGCAGTATTTT. Protein: CASRDPRAETDTQYF. The full variable domain, in which reference TRBV28 and TRBJ2-3 provide the parts outside the CDR3, is DVKVTQSSRYLVKRTGEKVFLECVQDMDHENMFWYRQDPGLGLRLIYFSYDVKMKEKGDIPEGYSVSREKKERFSLILESASTNQTSMYLCASRDPRAETDTQYFGPGTRLTVL.